This passage covers 8 T cell receptor beta chains from one sample sequenced in a study of technical replicates of blood from a few donors. Profiled with immunoSEQ multiplex PCR; TCRdb holds only in-frame clones, not every one. Found here are tens of thousands of clones, approximately 96% of them singletons; the top ten hold about 0.36%. The sample comprised T cells isolated from PBMCs. Receptors were obtained from a human donor in good health.

The chain couples TRBV19 to TRBJ2-5; 10 bases are shared with TRBD1. The germline V gene encodes CDR1 LNHDA and CDR2 SQIVND (reference sequence). CDR3 length: 15 residues. With 6 bases clipped from V and 5 bases from J, the junction kept 9 bases outside the gene matches. CDR3 loop: CASSMDRGGRETQYF. In DNA, the CDR3 is TGTGCCAGTAGCATGGACAGGGGGGGTAGGGAGACCCAGTACTTC. Full variable domain (outside the CDR3, taken from reference TRBV19 and TRBJ2-5): DGGITQSPKYLFRKEGQNVTLSCEQNLNHDAMYWYRQDPGQGLRLIYYSQIVNDFQKGDIAEGYSVSREKKESFPLTVTSAQKNPTAFYLCASSMDRGGRETQYFGPGTRLLVL.

The rearrangement uses TRBV29-1 and TRBJ2-1, with TRBD2 as a possible D gene (5 bases). V gave up 6 bases and J gave up 5 bases, with 11 bases separating them. From germline, CDR1 is SQVTM and CDR2 ANQGSEA. The CDR3 covers 12 residues. The CDR3 DNA reads as TGCAGCGTGGGGAAGGGAGACAATGAGCAGTTCTTC. Its protein product is CSVGKGDNEQFF.

The chain has TRBV10-2 and TRBJ2-7, with 11 bases matching TRBD2. The V gene end was trimmed by 3 bases and the J gene end by 7 bases; junction bases not matched to a gene: 8. Germline CDR1 WSHSY, CDR2 SAAADI. This CDR3 is built from 15 residues. The CDR3 loop reads CASSELAGDSGEQYF. The CDR3, as DNA: TGCGCCAGCAGTGAACTAGCGGGAGATTCCGGTGAGCAGTACTTC.

Here the CDR3 reads CAWSAPSADTYEQYF. The CDR3 DNA reads TGTGCCTGGAGTGCCCCTTCGGCGGATACCTACGAGCAGTACTTC. The V and J genes are TRBV30 and TRBJ2-7, with unresolved D. The CDR3 totals 15 residues. Trimming took off 1 base at V and 2 bases at J, with 15 bases between the two ends. From germline, CDR1 is GTSNPN and CDR2 SVGIG (reference sequence).

This chain uses TRBV29-1 with TRBJ1-5; the match to TRBD1 covers 11 bases. The germline CDR1 and CDR2 sequences are SQVTM and ANQGSEA. V lost 6 bases to trimming and J lost 5 bases; unmatched junction nucleotides: 3. The CDR3 sequence is 13 residues long. CDR3 region: CSVTGQGDQPQHF. The DNA for the CDR3 is TGCAGCGTGACGGGACAGGGGGATCAGCCCCAGCATTTT.

The genes are TRBV15 and TRBJ2-7; 12 bases line up with TRBD2. After removal of 1 base from V and 3 bases from J, the junction contained 1 base not matched to a gene. The CDR3 runs 15 residues. Germline V gene lookup returns CDR1 LNHNV and CDR2 YYDKDF (reference sequence). CDR3 sequence (DNA): TGTGCCACCAGCAGAGGACTAGCGGGAGTCTACGAGCAGTACTTC. This encodes CATSRGLAGVYEQYF.

This chain joins TRBV5-6 and TRBJ2-7; D possibly corresponds to TRBD1 (6 bases). The V and J ends lost 5 bases and 4 bases respectively, with 10 bases between them. The CDR3 runs 12 residues. The germline V gene encodes CDR1 SGHDT and CDR2 YYEEEE. The chain's CDR3 is CASSDRLYEQYF. The CDR3, as DNA: TGTGCCAGCAGTGACAGGTTGTACGAGCAGTACTTC.

The V and J genes are TRBV27 and TRBJ1-2; D unresolved. Germline lookup yields CDR1 MNHEY and CDR2 SMNVEV (reference sequence). The ends were cut back, 3 bases at V and 5 bases at J, with 22 bases in the middle. The CDR3 has 17 amino acids. The DNA for the CDR3 is TGTGCCAGCAGTTTTACGGCTACGGGGTTTGGAATTTATGGCTACACCTTC. This sequence encodes CASSFTATGFGIYGYTF.